Listed below are T cell receptor beta chains from one sample, sequenced in a study of control samples from healthy donors and cancer patients. Here immunoSEQ multiplex PCR was the method, and the copy in TCRdb shows in-frame clones only, minus some. The sample has fewer than 200,000 clones; approximately 94% are singletons. Sample: PBMCs. All receptors come from a man aged 55 to 69 with colorectal cancer. Both conserved end residues are part of each CDR3. Fields, in order: clone size, D gene, J gene, V gene, CDR3 DNA, CDR3 protein. D genes are given only for firm matches. Rows give clone size only sometimes, using once, few, many, or a class for an expanded clone.

. . TRBJ1-1 TRBV6-2/TRBV6-3 TGTGCCAGCAGTTTCTCGACAGGGAACACTGAAGCTTTCTTT CASSFSTGNTEAFF
. TRBD2 TRBJ2-1 TRBV19 TGTGCCAGTAGTATAGCCTCAACCGGGGTAGCGGGGGGGAGAGAGCAGTTCTTC CASSIASTGVAGGREQFF
. TRBD1 TRBJ1-2 TRBV10-3 TGTGCCATCAGCGCCATGGACAGGGCCTATGGCTACACCTTC CAISAMDRAYGYTF
. . TRBJ1-4 TRBV19 TGTGCCAGTAGTATGGCGGGGGCCGGTAATGAAAAACTGTTTTTT CASSMAGAGNEKLFF
few . TRBJ1-5 TRBV7-9 TGTGCCAGCAGCCCCCTCGCGACGGGCGATAGCAATCAGCCCCAGCATTTT CASSPLATGDSNQPQHF
. . TRBJ2-7 TRBV2 TGTGCCATTGCCGCGGACTACGAGCAGTACTTC CAIAADYEQYF
. . TRBJ2-3 TRBV7-9 TGTGCCAGCAGCTTATCCCAGACTAGCACAGATACGCAGTATTTT CASSLSQTSTDTQYF
. TRBD1 TRBJ1-1 TRBV6-5 TGTGCCAGCAGGGACTATGGACAGGTAAACACTGAAGCTTTCTTT CASRDYGQVNTEAFF
. TRBD2 TRBJ2-5 TRBV11-3 TGTGCCAGCAGCTCGGGGGGGTTAGAGGAGACCCAGTACTTC CASSSGGLEETQYF
. TRBD1 TRBJ1-2 TRBV6-5 TGTGCCAGCAGTCAGGACAGGGGACCTAACTATGGCTACACCTTC CASSQDRGPNYGYTF
. . TRBJ1-2 TRBV2 TGTGCCAGCAGCTTACAGGGTTTGAACTATGGCTACACCTTC CASSLQGLNYGYTF
. . TRBJ1-6 TRBV7-2 TGTGCCAGCAGCTTAATACAGGGTAGTAATTCACCCCTCCACTTT CASSLIQGSNSPLHF
. . TRBJ1-4 TRBV24-1 TGTGCCACCAGTGATAGTGTGGCAGGCGGTGAAAAACTGTTTTTT CATSDSVAGGEKLFF
. . TRBJ2-7 TRBV6-1 TGTGCCAGCAGTGAAGATTTGGGACCGGCGACCTACGAGCAGTACTTC CASSEDLGPATYEQYF
. . TRBJ2-2 TRBV11-3 TGTGCCAGCAGTCTGGACAGGGCGGCTAGCGGGGCTCAGACCGGGGAGCTGTTTTTT CASSLDRAASGAQTGELFF
. . TRBJ1-4 TRBV3-1/TRBV3-2 TGTGCCAGCAGCCAAGATATCGTGGGGAAACTGTTTTTT CASSQDIVGKLFF
. . TRBJ1-1 TRBV5-1 TGCGCCAGCAGACGTCGCTTCCAGAACACTGAAGCTTTCTTT CASRRRFQNTEAFF
. . TRBJ2-1 TRBV11-2 TGTGCCAGCAGCTTAGACAGGGTGGTCTACAATGAGCAGTTCTTC CASSLDRVVYNEQFF
. . TRBJ1-5 TRBV18 TGTGCCAGCTCACCGGGAGGGGGGCTCGGGAGCAATCAGCCCCAGCATTTT CASSPGGGLGSNQPQHF
. . TRBJ2-5 TRBV4-2 TGTGCCAGCAGCCAAGATTTGCAATTCCAAGAGACCCAGTACTTC CASSQDLQFQETQYF
. . TRBJ2-3 TRBV11-2 TGTGCCAGCAGCCTCGGACTGACGGCGGATACGCAGTATTTT CASSLGLTADTQYF
. TRBD2 TRBJ2-1 TRBV7-8 TGTGCCAGCAGCGGGACTAGTAGCGGTGAGCAGTTCTTC CASSGTSSGEQFF
. TRBD1 TRBJ1-2 TRBV3-1/TRBV3-2 TGTGCCAGCAGCCAAGGAGACAGGGCCTATGGCTACACCTTC CASSQGDRAYGYTF
once . TRBJ2-2 TRBV9 TGTGCCAGCAGCGTAGGTGGCGGGGAGCTGTTTTTT CASSVGGGELFF
. . TRBJ2-2 TRBV19 TGTGCCAGTAGTCTGGCAGACTATAACACCGGGGAGCTGTTTTTT CASSLADYNTGELFF
. TRBD1 TRBJ1-2 TRBV5-1 TGCGCCAGCAGCCCCCGACAGGGGTCTAACTATGGCTACACCTTC CASSPRQGSNYGYTF